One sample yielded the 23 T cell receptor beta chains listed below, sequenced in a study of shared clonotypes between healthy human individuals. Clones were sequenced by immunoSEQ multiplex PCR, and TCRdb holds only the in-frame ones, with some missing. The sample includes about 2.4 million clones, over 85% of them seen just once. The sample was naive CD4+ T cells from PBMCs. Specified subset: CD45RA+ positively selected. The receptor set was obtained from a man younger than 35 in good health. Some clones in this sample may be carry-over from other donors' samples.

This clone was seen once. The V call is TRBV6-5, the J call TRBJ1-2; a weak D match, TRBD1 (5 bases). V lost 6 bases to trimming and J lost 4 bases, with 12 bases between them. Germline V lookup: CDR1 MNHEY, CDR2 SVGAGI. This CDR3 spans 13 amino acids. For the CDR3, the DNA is TGTGCCAGCAGCTCCGTTGGGGCCTATGGCTACACCTTC. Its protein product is CASSSVGAYGYTF.

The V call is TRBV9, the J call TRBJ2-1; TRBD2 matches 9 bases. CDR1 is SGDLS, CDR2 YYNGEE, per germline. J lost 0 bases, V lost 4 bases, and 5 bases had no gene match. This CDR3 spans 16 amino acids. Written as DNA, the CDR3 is TGTGCCAGCAGCCCTAGCGGGGTAAGCTCCTACAATGAGCAGTTCTTC. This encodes CASSPSGVSSYNEQFF.

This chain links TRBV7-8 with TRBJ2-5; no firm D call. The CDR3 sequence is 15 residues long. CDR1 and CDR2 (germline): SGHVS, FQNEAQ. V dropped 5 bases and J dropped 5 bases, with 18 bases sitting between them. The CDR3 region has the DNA TGTGCCAGCAGCCTCCTATCTCAGAGTTTGGAGACCCAGTACTTC. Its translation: CASSLLSQSLETQYF.

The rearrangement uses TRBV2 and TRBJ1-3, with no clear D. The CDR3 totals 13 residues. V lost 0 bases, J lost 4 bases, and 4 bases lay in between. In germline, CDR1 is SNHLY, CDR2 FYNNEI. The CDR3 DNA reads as TGTGCCAGCAGTGAAGCGGAAGGAAACACCATATATTTT. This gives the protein CASSEAEGNTIYF.

CDR3 region: CASSPTSGRSPDTQYF. The CDR3 nucleotides are TGTGCCAGCAGCCCGACTAGCGGGAGGTCCCCCGATACGCAGTATTTT. The chain has TRBV5-4 and TRBJ2-3; TRBD2 matches at 13 bases. CDR1 SGHNT and CDR2 YYREEE come from the germline V gene (reference sequence). This CDR3 comprises 16 residues. With V trimmed by 4 bases and J by 6 bases, 8 bases remained unmatched. The variable domain in full, completed from reference TRBV5-4 and TRBJ2-3, reads ETGVTQSPTHLIKTRGQQVTLRCSSQSGHNTVSWYQQALGQGPQFIFQYYREEENGRGNFPPRFSGLQFPNYSSELNVNALELDDSALYLCASSPTSGRSPDTQYFGPGTRLTVL.

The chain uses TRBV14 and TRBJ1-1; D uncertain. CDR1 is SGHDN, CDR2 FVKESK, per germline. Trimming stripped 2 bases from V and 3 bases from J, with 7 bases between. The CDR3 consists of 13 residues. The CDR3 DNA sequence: TGTGCCAGCAGCCAAAACCTCGACACTGAAGCTTTCTTT. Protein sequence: CASSQNLDTEAFF.

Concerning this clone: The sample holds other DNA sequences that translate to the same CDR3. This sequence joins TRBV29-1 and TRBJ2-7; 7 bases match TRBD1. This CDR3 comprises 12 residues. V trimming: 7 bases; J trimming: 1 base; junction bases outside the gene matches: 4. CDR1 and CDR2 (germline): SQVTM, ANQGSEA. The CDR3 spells CSAGTASYEQYF. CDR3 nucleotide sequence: TGCAGCGCGGGGACAGCTTCCTACGAGCAGTACTTC.

Here the CDR3 reads CASSQRPVPYNEQFF. As DNA, the CDR3 is TGTGCCAGCAGCCAACGACCGGTCCCCTACAATGAGCAGTTCTTC. V is TRBV4-2 and J is TRBJ2-1; D remains unclear. Germline V gene lookup returns CDR1 LGHNA and CDR2 YNFKEQ. V lost 2 bases and J 2 bases, leaving 10 bases between the germline ends. The CDR3 totals 15 residues.

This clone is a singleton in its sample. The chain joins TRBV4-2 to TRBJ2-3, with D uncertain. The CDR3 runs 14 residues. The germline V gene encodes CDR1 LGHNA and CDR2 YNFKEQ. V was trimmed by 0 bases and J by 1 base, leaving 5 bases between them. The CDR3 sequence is CASSQERGTDTQYF. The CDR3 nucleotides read TGTGCCAGCAGCCAAGAAAGGGGCACAGATACGCAGTATTTT.

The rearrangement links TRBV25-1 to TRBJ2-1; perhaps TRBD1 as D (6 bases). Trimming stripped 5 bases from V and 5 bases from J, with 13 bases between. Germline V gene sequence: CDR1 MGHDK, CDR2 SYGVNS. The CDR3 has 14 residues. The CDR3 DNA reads TGTGCCAGCAGTAGGACAGCTAAGGACAATGAGCAGTTCTTC. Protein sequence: CASSRTAKDNEQFF.

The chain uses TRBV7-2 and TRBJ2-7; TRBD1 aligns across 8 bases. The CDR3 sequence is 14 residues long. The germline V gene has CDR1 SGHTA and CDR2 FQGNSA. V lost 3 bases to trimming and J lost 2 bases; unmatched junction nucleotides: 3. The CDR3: CASSLTGDAYEQYF. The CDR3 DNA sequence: TGTGCCAGCAGCTTGACAGGGGACGCCTACGAGCAGTACTTC. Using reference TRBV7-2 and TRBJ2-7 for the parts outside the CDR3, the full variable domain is GAGVSQSPSNKVTEKGKDVELRCDPISGHTALYWYRQSLGQGLEFLIYFQGNSAPDKSGLPSDRFSAERTGGSVSTLTIQRTQQEDSAVYLCASSLTGDAYEQYFGPGTRLTVT.

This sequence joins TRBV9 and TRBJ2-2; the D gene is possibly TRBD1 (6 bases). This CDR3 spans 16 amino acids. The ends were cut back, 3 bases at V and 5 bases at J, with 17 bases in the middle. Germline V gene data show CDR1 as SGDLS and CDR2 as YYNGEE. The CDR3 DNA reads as TGTGCCAGCAGCGGGAGAACAGGGATTCTTACCGGGGAGCTGTTTTTT. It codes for CASSGRTGILTGELFF.

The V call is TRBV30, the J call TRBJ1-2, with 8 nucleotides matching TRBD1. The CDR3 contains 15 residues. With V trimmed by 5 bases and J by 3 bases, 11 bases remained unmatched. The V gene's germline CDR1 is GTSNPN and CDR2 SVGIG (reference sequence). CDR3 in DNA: TGTGCCTGGCCTCAGGGGGCCGTCGCTCACTATGGCTACACCTTC. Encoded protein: CAWPQGAVAHYGYTF.

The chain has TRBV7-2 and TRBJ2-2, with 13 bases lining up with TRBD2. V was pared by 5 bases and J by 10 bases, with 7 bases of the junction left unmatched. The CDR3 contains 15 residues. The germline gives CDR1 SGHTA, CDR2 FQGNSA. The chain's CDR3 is CASSPGTSGTVELFF. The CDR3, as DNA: TGTGCCAGCAGCCCCGGGACTAGCGGGACGGTGGAGCTGTTTTTT.

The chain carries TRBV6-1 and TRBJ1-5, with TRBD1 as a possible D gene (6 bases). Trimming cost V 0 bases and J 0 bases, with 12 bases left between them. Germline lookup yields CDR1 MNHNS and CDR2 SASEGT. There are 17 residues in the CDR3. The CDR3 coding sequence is TGTGCCAGCAGTGAAGCGGTAGGGGGAGATAGCAATCAGCCCCAGCATTTT. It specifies CASSEAVGGDSNQPQHF.

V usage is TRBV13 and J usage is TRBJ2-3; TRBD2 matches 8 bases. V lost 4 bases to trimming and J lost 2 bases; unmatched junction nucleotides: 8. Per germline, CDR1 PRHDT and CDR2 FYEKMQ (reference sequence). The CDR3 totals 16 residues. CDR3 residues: CASSSIAGTLTDTQYF. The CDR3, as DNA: TGTGCCAGCAGCTCTATAGCGGGAACCCTCACAGATACGCAGTATTTT.

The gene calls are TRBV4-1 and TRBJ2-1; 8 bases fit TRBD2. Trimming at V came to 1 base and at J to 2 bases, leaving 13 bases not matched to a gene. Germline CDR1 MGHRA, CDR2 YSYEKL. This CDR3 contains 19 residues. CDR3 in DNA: TGCGCCAGCAGCCAAGCCCATGGAGGGGGGACTAGTGCCTACAATGAGCAGTTCTTC. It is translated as CASSQAHGGGTSAYNEQFF.

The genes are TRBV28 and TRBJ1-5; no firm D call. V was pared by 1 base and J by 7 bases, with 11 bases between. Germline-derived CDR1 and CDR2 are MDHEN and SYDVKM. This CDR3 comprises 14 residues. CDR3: CASSLFVGQQPQHF. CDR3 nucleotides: TGTGCCAGCAGTTTATTTGTAGGGCAACAGCCCCAGCATTTT.

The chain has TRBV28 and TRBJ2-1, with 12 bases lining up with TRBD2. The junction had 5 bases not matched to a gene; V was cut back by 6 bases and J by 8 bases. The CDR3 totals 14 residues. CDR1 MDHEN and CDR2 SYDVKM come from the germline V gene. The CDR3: CASRRLAGEDEQFF. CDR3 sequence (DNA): TGTGCCAGCAGAAGACTAGCGGGAGAGGATGAGCAGTTCTTC. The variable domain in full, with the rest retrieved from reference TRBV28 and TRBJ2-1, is DVKVTQSSRYLVKRTGEKVFLECVQDMDHENMFWYRQDPGLGLRLIYFSYDVKMKEKGDIPEGYSVSREKKERFSLILESASTNQTSMYLCASRRLAGEDEQFFGPGTRLTVL.

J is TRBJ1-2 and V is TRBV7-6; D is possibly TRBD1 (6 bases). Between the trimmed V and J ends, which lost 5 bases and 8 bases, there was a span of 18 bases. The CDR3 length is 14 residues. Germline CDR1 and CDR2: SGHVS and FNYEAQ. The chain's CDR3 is CASSPETGPLGYTF. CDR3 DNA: TGTGCCAGCAGCCCGGAGACAGGCCCTCTGGGCTACACCTTC.

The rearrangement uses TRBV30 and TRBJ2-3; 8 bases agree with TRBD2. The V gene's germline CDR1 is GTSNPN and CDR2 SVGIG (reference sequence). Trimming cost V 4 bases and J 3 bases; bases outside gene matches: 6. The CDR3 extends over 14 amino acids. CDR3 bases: TGTGCCTGGACCGGGACTAGAGTAACAGATACGCAGTATTTT. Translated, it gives CAWTGTRVTDTQYF.

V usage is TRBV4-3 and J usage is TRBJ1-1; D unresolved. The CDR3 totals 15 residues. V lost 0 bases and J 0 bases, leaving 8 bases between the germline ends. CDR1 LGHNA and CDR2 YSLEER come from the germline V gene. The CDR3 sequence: CASSQDLGLNTEAFF. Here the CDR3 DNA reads TGCGCCAGCAGCCAAGATCTAGGTTTGAACACTGAAGCTTTCTTT.

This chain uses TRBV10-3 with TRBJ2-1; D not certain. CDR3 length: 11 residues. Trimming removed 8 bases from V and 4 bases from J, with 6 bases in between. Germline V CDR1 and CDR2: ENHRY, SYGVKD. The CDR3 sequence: CAIRSYNEQFF. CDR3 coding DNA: TGTGCCATCCGATCGTACAATGAGCAGTTCTTC.